This T cell receptor (beta chain) appears in the sequencing data of a study of blood T cell repertoires in COVID-19. Study as a whole: From the United States, Italy and Spain came samples of acute and convalescent COVID-19. Sample material is recorded as cDNA or gDNA derived from T cells, B-cell-depleted T cells, or PBMCs.

Generated by immunoSEQ multiplex PCR, the TCRdb table keeps only in-frame clones and is missing some. The data hold some 210,000 clones, with 70% to 90% observed a single time. The CDR3 totals 14 residues. Germline loops: CDR1 MDHEN, CDR2 SYDVKM. V was pared by 11 bases and J by 3 bases, with 6 bases of the junction left unmatched. Participants reported their clinical history, and cohort assignment relied on those reports. Sequenced material: PBMCs or T cells enriched from blood (not recorded which). The source of this sequence is a man aged 25-40 years with acute COVID-19. The rearrangement joins TRBV28 to TRBJ2-1; 11 positions match TRBD2. The CDR3 bases are TGTGCCGGCGGACTAGCGGGCAACTACAATGAGCAGTTCTTC. Translated: CAGGLAGNYNEQFF.